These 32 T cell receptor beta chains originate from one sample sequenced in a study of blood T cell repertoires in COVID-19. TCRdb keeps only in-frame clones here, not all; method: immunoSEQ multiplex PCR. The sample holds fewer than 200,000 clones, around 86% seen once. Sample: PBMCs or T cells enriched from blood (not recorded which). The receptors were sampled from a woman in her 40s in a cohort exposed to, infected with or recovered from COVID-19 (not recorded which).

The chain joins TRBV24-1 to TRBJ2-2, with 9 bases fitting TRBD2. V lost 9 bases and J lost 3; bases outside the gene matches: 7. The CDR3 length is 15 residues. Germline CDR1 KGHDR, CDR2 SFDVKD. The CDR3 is CATGGGRADTGELFF. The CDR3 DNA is TGTGCCACCGGCGGCGGGAGGGCGGACACCGGGGAGCTGTTTTTT.

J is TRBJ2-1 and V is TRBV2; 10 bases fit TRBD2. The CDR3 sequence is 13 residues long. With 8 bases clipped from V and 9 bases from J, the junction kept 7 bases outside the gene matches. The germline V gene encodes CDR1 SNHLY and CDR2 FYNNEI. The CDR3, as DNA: TGTGCCAGCGGGGGTACTAGCGGGACTGAGCAGTTCTTC. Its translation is CASGGTSGTEQFF.

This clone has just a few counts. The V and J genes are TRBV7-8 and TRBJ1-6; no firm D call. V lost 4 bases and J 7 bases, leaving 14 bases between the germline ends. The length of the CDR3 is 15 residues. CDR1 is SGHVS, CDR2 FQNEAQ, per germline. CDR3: CASSSLRWENSPLHF. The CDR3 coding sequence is TGTGCCAGCAGCTCCCTCAGGTGGGAGAATTCACCCCTCCACTTT.

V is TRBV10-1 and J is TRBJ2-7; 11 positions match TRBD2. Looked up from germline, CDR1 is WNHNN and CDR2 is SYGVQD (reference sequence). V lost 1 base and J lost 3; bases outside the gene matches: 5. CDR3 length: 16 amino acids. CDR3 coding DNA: TGCGCCAGCAGTGAGTGGACTAGCGGGCGAGACTACGAGCAGTACTTC. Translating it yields CASSEWTSGRDYEQYF.

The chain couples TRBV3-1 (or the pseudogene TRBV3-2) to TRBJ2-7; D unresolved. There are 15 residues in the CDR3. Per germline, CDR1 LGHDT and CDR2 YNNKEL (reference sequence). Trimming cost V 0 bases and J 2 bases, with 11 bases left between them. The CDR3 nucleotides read TGTGCCAGCAGCCAAGACTCGCGCAAAACCTACGAGCAGTACTTC. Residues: CASSQDSRKTYEQYF.

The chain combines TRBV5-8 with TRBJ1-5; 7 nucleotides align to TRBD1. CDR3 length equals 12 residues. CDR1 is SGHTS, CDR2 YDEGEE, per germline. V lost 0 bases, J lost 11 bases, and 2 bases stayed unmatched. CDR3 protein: CASSLDRGTQHF. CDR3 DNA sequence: TGTGCCAGCAGCTTGGACAGGGGAACCCAGCATTTT.

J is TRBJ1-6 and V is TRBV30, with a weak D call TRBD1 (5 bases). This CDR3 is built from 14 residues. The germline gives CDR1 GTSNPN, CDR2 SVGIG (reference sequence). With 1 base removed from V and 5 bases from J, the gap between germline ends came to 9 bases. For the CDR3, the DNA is TGTGCCTGGAGTGGAGGCAGGGATAATTCACCCCTCCACTTT. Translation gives CAWSGGRDNSPLHF.

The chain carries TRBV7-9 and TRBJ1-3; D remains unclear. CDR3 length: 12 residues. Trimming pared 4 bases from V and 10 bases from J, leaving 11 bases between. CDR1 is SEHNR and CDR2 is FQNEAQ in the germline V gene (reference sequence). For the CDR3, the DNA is TGTGCCAGCAGCTGGGAGCCCCGGACCATATATTTT. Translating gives CASSWEPRTIYF.

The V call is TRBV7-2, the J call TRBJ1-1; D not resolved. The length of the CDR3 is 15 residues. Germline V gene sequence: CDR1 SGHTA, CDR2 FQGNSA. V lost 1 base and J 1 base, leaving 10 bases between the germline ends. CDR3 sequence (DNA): TGTGCCAGCAGCTTAGAGTTTATGGCGAACACTGAAGCTTTCTTT. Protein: CASSLEFMANTEAFF. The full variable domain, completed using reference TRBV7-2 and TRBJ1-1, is GAGVSQSPSNKVTEKGKDVELRCDPISGHTALYWYRQSLGQGLEFLIYFQGNSAPDKSGLPSDRFSAERTGGSVSTLTIQRTQQEDSAVYLCASSLEFMANTEAFFGQGTRLTVV.

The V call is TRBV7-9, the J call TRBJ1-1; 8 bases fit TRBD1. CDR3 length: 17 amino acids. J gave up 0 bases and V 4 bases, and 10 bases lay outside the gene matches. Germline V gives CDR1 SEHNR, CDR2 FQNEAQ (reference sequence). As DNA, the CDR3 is TGTGCCAGCAGCTCAAATAGACAGGGGTCGGTGAACACTGAAGCTTTCTTT. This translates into CASSSNRQGSVNTEAFF. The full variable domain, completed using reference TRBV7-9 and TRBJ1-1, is DTGVSQNPRHKITKRGQNVTFRCDPISEHNRLYWYRQTLGQGPEFLTYFQNEAQLEKSRLLSDRFSAERPKGSFSTLEIQRTEQGDSAMYLCASSSNRQGSVNTEAFFGQGTRLTVV.

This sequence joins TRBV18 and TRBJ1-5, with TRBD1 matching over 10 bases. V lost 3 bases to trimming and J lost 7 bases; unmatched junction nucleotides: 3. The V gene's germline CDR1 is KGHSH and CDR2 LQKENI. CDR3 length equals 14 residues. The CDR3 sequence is CASSPTGGPQPQHF. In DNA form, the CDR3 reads TGTGCCAGCTCACCGACAGGGGGCCCCCAGCCCCAGCATTTT.

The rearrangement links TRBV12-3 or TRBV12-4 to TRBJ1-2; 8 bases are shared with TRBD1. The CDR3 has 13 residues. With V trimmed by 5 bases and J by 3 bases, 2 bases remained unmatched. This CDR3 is CASSPGQDYGYTF. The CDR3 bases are TGTGCCAGCAGTCCGGGACAGGACTATGGCTACACCTTC.

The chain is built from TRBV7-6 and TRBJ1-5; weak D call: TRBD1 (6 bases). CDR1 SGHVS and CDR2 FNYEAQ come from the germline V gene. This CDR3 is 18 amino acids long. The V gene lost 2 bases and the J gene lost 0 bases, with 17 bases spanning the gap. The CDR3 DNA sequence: TGTGCCAGCAGCTTATCGGCGGGGGGGGCGCTTAGCAATCAGCCCCAGCATTTT. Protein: CASSLSAGGALSNQPQHF.

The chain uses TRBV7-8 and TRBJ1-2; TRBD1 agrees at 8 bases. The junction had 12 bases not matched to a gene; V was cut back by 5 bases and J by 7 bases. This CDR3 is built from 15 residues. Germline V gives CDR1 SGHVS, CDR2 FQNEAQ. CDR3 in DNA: TGTGCCAGCAGCCGAGGACAGGGTAGGCCTGTTGGCTACACCTTC. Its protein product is CASSRGQGRPVGYTF.

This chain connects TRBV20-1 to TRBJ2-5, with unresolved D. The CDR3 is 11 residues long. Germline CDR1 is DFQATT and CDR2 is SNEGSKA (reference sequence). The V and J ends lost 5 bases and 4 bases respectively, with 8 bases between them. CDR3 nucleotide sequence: TGCAGTGCTCCGGTCTTAGAGACCCAGTACTTC. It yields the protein CSAPVLETQYF.

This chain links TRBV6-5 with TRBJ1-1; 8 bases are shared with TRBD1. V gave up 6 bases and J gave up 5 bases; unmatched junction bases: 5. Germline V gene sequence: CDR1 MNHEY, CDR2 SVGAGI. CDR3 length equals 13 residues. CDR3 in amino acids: CASRMTGETEAFF. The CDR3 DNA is TGTGCCAGCAGAATGACAGGGGAAACTGAAGCTTTCTTT.

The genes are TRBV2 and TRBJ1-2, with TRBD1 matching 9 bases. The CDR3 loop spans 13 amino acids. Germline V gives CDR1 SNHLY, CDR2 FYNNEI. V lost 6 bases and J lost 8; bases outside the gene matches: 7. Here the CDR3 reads CASSPGTGMGYTF. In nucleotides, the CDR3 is TGTGCCAGCAGCCCCGGGACAGGGATGGGCTACACCTTC.

In nucleotides, the CDR3 is TGTGCCAGCAGTGCATCTAGCAATCAGCCCCAGCATTTT. This encodes CASSASSNQPQHF. V and J are TRBV2 and TRBJ1-5, with D uncertain. Germline loops: CDR1 SNHLY, CDR2 FYNNEI. The CDR3 is 13 amino acids. The V end lost 4 bases, the J end lost 0 bases, and 4 bases lay between the germline ends.

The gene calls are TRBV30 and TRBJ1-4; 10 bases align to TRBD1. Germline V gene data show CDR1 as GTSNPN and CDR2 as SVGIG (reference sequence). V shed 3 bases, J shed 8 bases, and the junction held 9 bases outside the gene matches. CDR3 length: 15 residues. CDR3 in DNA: TGTGCCTGGAGAGCAAAGACAGGGGGCGAAGAAAAACTGTTTTTT. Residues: CAWRAKTGGEEKLFF.

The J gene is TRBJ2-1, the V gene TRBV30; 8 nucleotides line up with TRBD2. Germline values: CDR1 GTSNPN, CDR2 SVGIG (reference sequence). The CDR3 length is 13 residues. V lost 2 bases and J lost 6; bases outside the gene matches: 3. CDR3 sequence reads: CAWSYGTSNEQFF. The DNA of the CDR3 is TGTGCCTGGAGTTACGGGACTAGCAATGAGCAGTTCTTC.

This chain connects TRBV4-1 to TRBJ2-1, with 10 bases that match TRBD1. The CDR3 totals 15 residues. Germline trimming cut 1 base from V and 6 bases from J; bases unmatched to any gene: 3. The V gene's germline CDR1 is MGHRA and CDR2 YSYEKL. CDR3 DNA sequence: TGCGCCAGCAGCCAAGCCGGGACAGGGGTCAATGAGCAGTTCTTC. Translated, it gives CASSQAGTGVNEQFF.

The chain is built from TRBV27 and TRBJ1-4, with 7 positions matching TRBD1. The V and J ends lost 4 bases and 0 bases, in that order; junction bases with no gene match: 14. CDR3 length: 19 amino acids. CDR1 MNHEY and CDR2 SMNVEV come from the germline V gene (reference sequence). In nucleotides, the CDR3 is TGTGCCAGCAGTTCGACGACAGGGTGGGGTTCCGCAACTAATGAAAAACTGTTTTTT. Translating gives CASSSTTGWGSATNEKLFF.

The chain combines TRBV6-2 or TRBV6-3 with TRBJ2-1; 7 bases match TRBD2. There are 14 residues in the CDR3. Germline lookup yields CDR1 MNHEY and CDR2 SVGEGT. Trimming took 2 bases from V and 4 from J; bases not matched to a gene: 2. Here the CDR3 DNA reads TGTGCCAGCAGTTACGGGCGGGGGTACAATGAGCAGTTCTTC. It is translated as CASSYGRGYNEQFF.

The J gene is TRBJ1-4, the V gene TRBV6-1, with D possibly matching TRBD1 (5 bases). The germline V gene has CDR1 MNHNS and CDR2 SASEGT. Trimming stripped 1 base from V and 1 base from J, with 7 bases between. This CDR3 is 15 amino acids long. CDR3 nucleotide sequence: TGTGCCAGCAGTGAAGGGACACTAACTAATGAAAAACTGTTTTTT. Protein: CASSEGTLTNEKLFF.

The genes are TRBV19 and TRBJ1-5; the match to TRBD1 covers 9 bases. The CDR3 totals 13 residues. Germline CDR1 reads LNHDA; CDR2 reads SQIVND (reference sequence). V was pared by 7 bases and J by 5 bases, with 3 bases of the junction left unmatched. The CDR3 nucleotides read TGTGCCAGTATGGACAGGGGATATCAGCCCCAGCATTTT. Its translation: CASMDRGYQPQHF.

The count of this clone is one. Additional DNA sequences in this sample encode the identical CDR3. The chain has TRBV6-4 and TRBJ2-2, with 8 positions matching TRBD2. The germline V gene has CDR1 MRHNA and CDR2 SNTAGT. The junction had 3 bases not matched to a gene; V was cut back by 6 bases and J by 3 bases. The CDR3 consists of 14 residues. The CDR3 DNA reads TGTGCCAGCAGCGATAGCGGGGACACCGGGGAGCTGTTTTTT. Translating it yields CASSDSGDTGELFF.

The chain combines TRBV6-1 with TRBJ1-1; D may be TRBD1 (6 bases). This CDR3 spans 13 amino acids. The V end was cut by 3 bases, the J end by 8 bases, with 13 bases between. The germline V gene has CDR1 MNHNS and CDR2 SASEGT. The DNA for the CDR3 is TGTGCCAGCAGTGAGTACAGGGCGCGGGAAGCTTTCTTT. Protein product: CASSEYRAREAFF.

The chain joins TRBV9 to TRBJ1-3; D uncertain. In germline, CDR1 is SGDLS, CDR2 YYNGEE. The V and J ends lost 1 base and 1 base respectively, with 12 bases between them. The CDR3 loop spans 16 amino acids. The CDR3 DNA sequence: TGTGCCAGCAGCGTATCGGGAAGGACTTCTGGAAACACCATATATTTT. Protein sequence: CASSVSGRTSGNTIYF.

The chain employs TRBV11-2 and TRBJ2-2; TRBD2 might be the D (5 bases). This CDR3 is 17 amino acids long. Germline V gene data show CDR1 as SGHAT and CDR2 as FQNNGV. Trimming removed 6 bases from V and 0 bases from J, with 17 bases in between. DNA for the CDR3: TGTGCCAGCAGGGTCCCTTCGGGGAACGCGAACACCGGGGAGCTGTTTTTT. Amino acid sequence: CASRVPSGNANTGELFF.

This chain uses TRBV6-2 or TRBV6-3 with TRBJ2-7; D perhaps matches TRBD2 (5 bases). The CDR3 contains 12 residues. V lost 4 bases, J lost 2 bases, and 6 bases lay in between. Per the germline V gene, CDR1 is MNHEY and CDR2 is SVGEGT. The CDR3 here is CASSSGTYEQYF. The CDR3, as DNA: TGTGCCAGCAGTTCCGGGACCTACGAGCAGTACTTC.

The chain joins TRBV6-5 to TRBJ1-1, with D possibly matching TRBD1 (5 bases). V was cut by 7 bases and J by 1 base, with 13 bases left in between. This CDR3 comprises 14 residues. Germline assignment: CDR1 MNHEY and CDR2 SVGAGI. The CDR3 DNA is TGTGCCAGCACCCATGGGGGGACGAACACTGAAGCTTTCTTT. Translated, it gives CASTHGGTNTEAFF.

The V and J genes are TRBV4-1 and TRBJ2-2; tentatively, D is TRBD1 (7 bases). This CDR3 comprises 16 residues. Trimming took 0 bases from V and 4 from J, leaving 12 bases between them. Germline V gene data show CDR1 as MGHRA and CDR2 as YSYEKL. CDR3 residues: CASSQDGGTATGELFF. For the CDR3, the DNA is TGCGCCAGCAGCCAAGATGGGGGGACAGCCACCGGGGAGCTGTTTTTT.